What follows are 18 T cell receptor beta chains derived from one specimen sequenced in a study of blood T cell repertoires in COVID-19. The protocol was immunoSEQ multiplex PCR, while the TCRdb copy is restricted to in-frame clones and leaves out a portion. The sample yields 95,000 to 150,000 clones, roughly 90% seen once. Sequenced input: peripheral blood. These TCRs come from a man in his fifties or sixties with acute or convalescent COVID-19.

This chain connects TRBV24-1 to TRBJ2-1, with TRBD1 matching over 8 bases. The junction had 15 bases not matched to a gene; V was cut back by 3 bases and J by 6 bases. The CDR3 is 18 amino acids. Looked up from germline, CDR1 is KGHDR and CDR2 is SFDVKD. CDR3 sequence: CATSDHRKQYQGANEQFF. CDR3 nucleotide sequence: TGTGCCACCAGTGATCATCGAAAGCAATACCAGGGGGCCAATGAGCAGTTCTTC.

The chain joins TRBV7-9 to TRBJ2-5; 9 nucleotides line up with TRBD1. Germline V gene data show CDR1 as SEHNR and CDR2 as FQNEAQ (reference sequence). Trimming cost V 5 bases and J 5 bases; bases outside gene matches: 6. The CDR3 runs to 14 residues. The CDR3 nucleotides read TGTGCCAGCAGCAACCTACAGGGGGCGGAGACCCAGTACTTC. Translation: CASSNLQGAETQYF.

The V gene is TRBV4-1, the J gene TRBJ1-5, with 7 bases fitting TRBD1. V was pared by 4 bases and J by 1 base, with 10 bases of the junction left unmatched. The germline gives CDR1 MGHRA, CDR2 YSYEKL. The CDR3 is made up of 17 amino acids. The CDR3 loop reads CASSPAQGQGSNQPQHF. In nucleotides, the CDR3 is TGCGCCAGCAGCCCAGCACAGGGGCAAGGCAGCAATCAGCCCCAGCATTTT.

In this sample, this clone turned up a few times. The V call is TRBV28, the J call TRBJ1-1; D possibly corresponds to TRBD1 (6 bases). CDR1 is MDHEN, CDR2 SYDVKM, per germline. The V gene lost 5 bases and the J gene lost 0 bases, with 10 bases spanning the gap. This CDR3 region has 14 residues. Here the CDR3 reads CASSQGQMNTEAFF. Here the CDR3 DNA reads TGTGCCAGCAGTCAAGGACAGATGAACACTGAAGCTTTCTTT.

CDR3 loop: CATSDPTGSNQPQHF. The DNA for the CDR3 is TGTGCCACCAGTGATCCAACAGGGAGCAATCAGCCCCAGCATTTT. The chain carries TRBV24-1 and TRBJ1-5, with D perhaps TRBD1 (6 bases). The germline V gene has CDR1 KGHDR and CDR2 SFDVKD. The V end lost 3 bases, the J end lost 1 base, and 9 bases lay between the germline ends. The CDR3 is 15 residues long.

The chain employs TRBV21-1 and TRBJ2-2; the DNA was not used to check the table's D call, TRBD2. TRBV21-1 is given as a pseudogene. This CDR3 spans 21 amino acids. The CDR3 sequence is CASNVKSPNLAGGTNTGELFF. CDR3 nucleotides: TGTGCCAGCAACGTAAAAAGCCCAAATCTAGCGGGAGGAACGAACACCGGGGAGCTGTTTTTT.

V and J are TRBV7-2 and TRBJ1-3; TRBD1 might be the D (5 bases). This CDR3 has 13 residues. V dropped 10 bases and J dropped 0 bases, with 10 bases sitting between them. The germline V gene has CDR1 SGHTA and CDR2 FQGNSA. The CDR3 protein is CANRQSSGNTIYF. CDR3 DNA: TGTGCCAACCGACAGAGCTCTGGAAACACCATATATTTT.

The DNA of the CDR3 is TGTGCCAGCAGCTTCGCGAATTCACCCCTCCACTTT. Translation: CASSFANSPLHF. The chain recombines TRBV7-9 with TRBJ1-6, with D unresolved. The germline V gene encodes CDR1 SEHNR and CDR2 FQNEAQ (reference sequence). Trimming took off 3 bases at V and 7 bases at J, with 4 bases between the two ends. The CDR3 is 12 amino acids.

With regard to this clone: At one boundary the junction diverges from the germline segment, which might be a read error. The CDR3 DNA reads TGTGCCAGCACCTTGACGGGACTGTCCTACAATGAGCAGTTCTTC. Its protein is CASTLTGLSYNEQFF. V usage is TRBV5-6 and J usage is TRBJ2-1; a weak D match, TRBD2 (6 bases). Germline CDR1 is SGHDT and CDR2 is YYEEEE. The CDR3 is 15 amino acids.

The rearrangement uses TRBV5-1 and TRBJ2-2; 9 bases map to TRBD2. The CDR3 has 16 amino acids. Germline loops: CDR1 SGHRS, CDR2 YFSETQ. The trim removed 0 bases at V and 4 bases at J, leaving 4 bases unmatched. CDR3 region: CASSLVSGSGTGELFF. DNA of the CDR3: TGCGCCAGCAGCTTGGTTAGCGGGAGCGGCACCGGGGAGCTGTTTTTT.

The rearrangement links TRBV6-6 to TRBJ1-1; 8 bases fit TRBD1. Germline V gene data show CDR1 as MNHNY and CDR2 as SVGAGI (reference sequence). CDR3 length: 15 amino acids. The ends lost 9 bases at V and 1 base at J; junction bases unmatched: 10. For the CDR3, the DNA is TGTGCCAGTGGGCGGACAGGGTCGAAGAACACTGAAGCTTTCTTT. Protein sequence: CASGRTGSKNTEAFF.

The chain links TRBV4-1 to TRBJ1-3, with D perhaps TRBD1 (5 bases). CDR1 is MGHRA, CDR2 YSYEKL, per germline. There are 15 residues in the CDR3. V lost 4 bases, J lost 0 bases, and 10 bases lay in between. This CDR3 reads CASSPGTFSGNTIYF. The CDR3 bases are TGCGCCAGCAGCCCCGGGACTTTCTCTGGAAACACCATATATTTT.

Comment on this clone: A much larger clone differs from this one at a single base, so this may be a read error. The chain links TRBV6-2 or TRBV6-3 to TRBJ2-1, with D hard to call. Germline-derived CDR1 and CDR2 are MNHEY and SVGEGT. The CDR3 consists of 12 residues. Trimming took off 2 bases at V and 4 bases at J, with 3 bases between the two ends. CDR3 bases: TGTGCCAGCAGTTACCCATACAATGAGCAGTTCTTC. Its protein is CASSYPYNEQFF.

The chain is built from TRBV7-9 and TRBJ1-2; D gene ambiguous. Germline lookup yields CDR1 SEHNR and CDR2 FQNEAQ (reference sequence). The V gene lost 3 bases and the J gene lost 5 bases, with 13 bases spanning the gap. The CDR3 is 14 residues long. The CDR3 spells CASSFSGLPYGYTF. The DNA for the CDR3 is TGTGCCAGCAGCTTTTCGGGGTTGCCTTATGGCTACACCTTC.

The genes are TRBV5-1 and TRBJ1-1; perhaps TRBD1 as D (5 bases). CDR3 size: 15 residues. The germline V and J ends were trimmed by 3 bases and 0 bases, with 12 bases remaining between them. The germline gives CDR1 SGHRS, CDR2 YFSETQ. The CDR3 spells CASSSGAGLNTEAFF. The DNA of the CDR3 is TGCGCCAGCAGCTCCGGGGCGGGGCTGAACACTGAAGCTTTCTTT.

The chain has TRBV19 and TRBJ1-5; 8 bases match TRBD1. V gave up 0 bases and J gave up 7 bases; unmatched junction bases: 5. The germline V gene encodes CDR1 LNHDA and CDR2 SQIVND (reference sequence). The CDR3 consists of 15 residues. The CDR3 DNA sequence: TGTGCCAGTAGTATAGATTCCGGGACAGGACAGCCCCAGCATTTT. As protein: CASSIDSGTGQPQHF.

The chain is built from TRBV19 and TRBJ1-3; no definite D call. The germline V and J ends were trimmed by 2 bases and 0 bases, with 14 bases remaining between them. Germline CDR1 and CDR2: LNHDA and SQIVND (reference sequence). The CDR3 extends over 17 amino acids. CDR3 sequence (DNA): TGTGCCAGTAGTATAAGAGGAGCGGGAAACTCTGGAAACACCATATATTTT. This codes for CASSIRGAGNSGNTIYF. Based on the CDR3 plus reference TRBV19 and TRBJ1-3, the full variable domain is DGGITQSPKYLFRKEGQNVTLSCEQNLNHDAMYWYRQDPGQGLRLIYYSQIVNDFQKGDIAEGYSVSREKKESFPLTVTSAQKNPTAFYLCASSIRGAGNSGNTIYFGEGSWLTVV.

The chain recombines TRBV2 with TRBJ1-5; D perhaps matches TRBD1 (6 bases). Deletions cut 1 base from V and 6 bases from J, with 7 bases between. There are 13 residues in the CDR3. CDR1 is SNHLY, CDR2 FYNNEI, per germline. CDR3 in amino acids: CASSEDRAQPQHF. The CDR3 bases are TGTGCCAGCAGTGAAGACAGGGCTCAGCCCCAGCATTTT.